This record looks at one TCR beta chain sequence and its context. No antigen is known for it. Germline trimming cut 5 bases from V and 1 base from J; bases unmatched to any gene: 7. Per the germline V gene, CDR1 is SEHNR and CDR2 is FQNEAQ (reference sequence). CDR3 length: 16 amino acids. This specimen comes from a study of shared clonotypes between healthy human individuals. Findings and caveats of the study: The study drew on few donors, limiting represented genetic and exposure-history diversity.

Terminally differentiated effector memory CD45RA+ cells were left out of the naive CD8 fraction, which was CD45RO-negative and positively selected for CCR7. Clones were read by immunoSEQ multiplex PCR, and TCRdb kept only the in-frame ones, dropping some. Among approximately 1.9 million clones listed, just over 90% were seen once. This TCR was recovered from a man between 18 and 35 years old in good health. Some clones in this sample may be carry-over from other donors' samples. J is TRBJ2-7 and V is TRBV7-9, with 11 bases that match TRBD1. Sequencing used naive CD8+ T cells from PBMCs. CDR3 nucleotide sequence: TGTGCCAGCAGCCCCTCGGGACAGGGGGATTCCTACGAGCAGTACTTC. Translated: CASSPSGQGDSYEQYF. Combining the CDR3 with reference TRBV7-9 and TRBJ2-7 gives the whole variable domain DTGVSQNPRHKITKRGQNVTFRCDPISEHNRLYWYRQTLGQGPEFLTYFQNEAQLEKSRLLSDRFSAERPKGSFSTLEIQRTEQGDSAMYLCASSPSGQGDSYEQYFGPGTRLTVT.